This T cell receptor (beta chain) was recorded in a study of Ad26.COV2.S vaccination and SARS-CoV-2 variants. Study at large: Vaccine-arm donor from the placebo-controlled COV1001 Ad26.COV2.S trial. Recipients of Ad26.COV2.S got it intramuscularly, once or twice 56 days apart. Study-wide results and limits: Relative to placebo recipients, vaccine recipients exhibited elevated spike-specific TCR breadth. The authors reported substantial breadth in spike-specific CD8+ and CD4+ T cell responses after vaccination.

Remarks on this clone: Its antigen is not identified.

The CDR3 spans 15 residues. V trimming: 6 bases; J trimming: 4 bases; junction bases outside the gene matches: 6. Germline V gives CDR1 LNHDA, CDR2 SQIVND (reference sequence). Treatment noted: 19 received Ad26.COV2.S at low or high dose, single or two shots; about 5 received placebo; per-sample allocation not given. Day 63 after the first injection of vaccine or placebo was the sampling time. Sequencing used immunoSEQ multiplex PCR; TCRdb keeps in-frame clones, though not all of them. The sample yields roughly 250,000 clones, around 90% seen once. The rearrangement uses TRBV19 and TRBJ2-1; 10 bases line up with TRBD2. The sample here was peripheral blood, taken in a trial of Ad26.COV2.S vaccine versus placebo. This TCR was sampled from a person between 18 and 59 years old who received the Ad26.COV2.S COVID-19 vaccine or a placebo. In nucleotides, the CDR3 is TGTGCCAGTAGGACCGGACTAGCGGTTTACAATGAGCAGTTCTTC. Encoded protein: CASRTGLAVYNEQFF.